The clone carrying this TCR beta chain was seen once. This entry comes from a study of OX40 agonist ivuxolimab in advanced cancers. Per germline, CDR1 SGHNT and CDR2 YYREEE (reference sequence). This CDR3 has 13 residues. V gave up 0 bases and J gave up 0 bases, with 4 bases separating them. Profiling relied on immunoSEQ multiplex PCR, and the TCRdb table lists in-frame clones only, not all of them. The sample lists about 86,000 clones, 70% to 90% occurring once. The chain links TRBV5-4 to TRBJ2-7; D is uncertain. Sequenced material: CD4+ or CD8+ T cells sorted from blood, taken in a trial of the OX40 agonist ivuxolimab. The clonotype was recovered from an adult with an advanced solid tumor such as melanoma, head and neck, liver or kidney cancer. CDR3 amino acids: CASSLGSSYEQYF. The DNA of the CDR3 is TGTGCCAGCAGCTTGGGGAGCTCCTACGAGCAGTACTTC.